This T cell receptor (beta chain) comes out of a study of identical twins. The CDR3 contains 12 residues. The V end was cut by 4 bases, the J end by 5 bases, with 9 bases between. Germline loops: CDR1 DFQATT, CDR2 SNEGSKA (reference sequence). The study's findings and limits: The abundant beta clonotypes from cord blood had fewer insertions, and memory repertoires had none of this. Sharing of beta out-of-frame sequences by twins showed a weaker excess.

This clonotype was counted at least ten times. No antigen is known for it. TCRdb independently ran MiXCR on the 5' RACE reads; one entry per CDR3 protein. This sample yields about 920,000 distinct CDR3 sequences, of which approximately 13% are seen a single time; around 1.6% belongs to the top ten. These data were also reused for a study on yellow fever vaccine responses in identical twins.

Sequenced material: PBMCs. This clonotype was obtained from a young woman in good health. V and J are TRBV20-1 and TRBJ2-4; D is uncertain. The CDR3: CSAMRLENIQYF. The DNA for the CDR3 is TGCAGTGCTATGAGGCTAGAAAACATTCAGTACTTC.